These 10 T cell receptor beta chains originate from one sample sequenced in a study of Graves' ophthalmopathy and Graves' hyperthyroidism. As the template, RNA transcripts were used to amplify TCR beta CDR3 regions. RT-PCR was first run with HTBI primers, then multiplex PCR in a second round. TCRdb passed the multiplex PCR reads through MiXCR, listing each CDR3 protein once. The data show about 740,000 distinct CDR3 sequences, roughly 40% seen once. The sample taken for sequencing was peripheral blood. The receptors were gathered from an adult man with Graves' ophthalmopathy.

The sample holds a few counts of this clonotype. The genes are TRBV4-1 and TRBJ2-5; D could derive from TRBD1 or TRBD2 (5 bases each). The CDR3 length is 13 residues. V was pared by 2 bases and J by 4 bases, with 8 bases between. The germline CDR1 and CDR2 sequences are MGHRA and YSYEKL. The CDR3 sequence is CASSQRDGETQYF. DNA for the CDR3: TGCGCCAGCAGCCAACGGGACGGAGAGACCCAGTACTTC.

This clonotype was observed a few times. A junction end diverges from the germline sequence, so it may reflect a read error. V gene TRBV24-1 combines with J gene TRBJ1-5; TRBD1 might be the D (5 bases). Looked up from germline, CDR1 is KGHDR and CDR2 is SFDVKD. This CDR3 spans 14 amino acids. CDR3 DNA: TGTGCCAGCAGTGTAGGGACGTTCAATCAGCCCCAGCATTTT. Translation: CASSVGTFNQPQHF.

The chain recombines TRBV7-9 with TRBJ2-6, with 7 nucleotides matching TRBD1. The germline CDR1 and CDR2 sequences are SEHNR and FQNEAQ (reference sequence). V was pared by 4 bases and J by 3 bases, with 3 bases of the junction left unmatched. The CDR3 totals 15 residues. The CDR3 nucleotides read TGTGCCAGCAGCTACAGGACAGGTGGGGCCAACGTCCTGACTTTC. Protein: CASSYRTGGANVLTF.

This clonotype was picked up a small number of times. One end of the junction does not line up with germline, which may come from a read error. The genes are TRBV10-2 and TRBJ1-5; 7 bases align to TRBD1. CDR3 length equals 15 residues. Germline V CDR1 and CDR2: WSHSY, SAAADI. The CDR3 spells CASSPTGFGNQPQHF. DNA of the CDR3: TGTGCCAGCAGCCCGACAGGGTTTGGCAATCAGCCCCAGCATTTT.

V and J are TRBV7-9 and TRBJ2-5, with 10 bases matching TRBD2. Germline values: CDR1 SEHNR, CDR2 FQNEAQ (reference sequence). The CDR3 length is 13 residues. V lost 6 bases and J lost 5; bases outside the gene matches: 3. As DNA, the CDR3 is TGTGCCAGCAGACTAGCGGGGTACGAGACCCAGTACTTC. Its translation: CASRLAGYETQYF.

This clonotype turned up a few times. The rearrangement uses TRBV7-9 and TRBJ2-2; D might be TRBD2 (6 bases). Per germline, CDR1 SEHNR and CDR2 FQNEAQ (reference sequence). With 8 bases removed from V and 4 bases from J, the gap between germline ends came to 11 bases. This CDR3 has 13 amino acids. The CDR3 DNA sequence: TGTGCCAGCGCAGCGGGTCCCACCGGGGAGCTGTTTTTT. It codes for CASAAGPTGELFF.

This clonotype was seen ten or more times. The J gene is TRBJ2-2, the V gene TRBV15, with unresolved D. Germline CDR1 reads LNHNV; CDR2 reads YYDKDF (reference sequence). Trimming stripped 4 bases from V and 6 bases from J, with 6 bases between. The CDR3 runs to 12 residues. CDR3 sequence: CATSIVAGELFF. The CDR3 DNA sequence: TGTGCCACCAGCATCGTGGCCGGGGAGCTGTTTTTT.

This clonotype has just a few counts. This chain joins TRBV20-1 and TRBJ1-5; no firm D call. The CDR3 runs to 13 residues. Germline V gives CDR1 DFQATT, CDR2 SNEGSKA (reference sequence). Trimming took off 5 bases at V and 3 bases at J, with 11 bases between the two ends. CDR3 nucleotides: TGCAGTGCTCCAGCTGGGTTCAATCAGCCCCAGCATTTT. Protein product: CSAPAGFNQPQHF.

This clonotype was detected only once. This CDR3 reads CASSFLRQGPNTGELFF. The CDR3, as DNA: TGTGCCAGCAGCTTTTTACGACAGGGACCGAACACCGGGGAGCTGTTTTTT. The chain couples TRBV7-9 to TRBJ2-2; 7 bases line up with TRBD1. Looked up from germline, CDR1 is SEHNR and CDR2 is FQNEAQ (reference sequence). V trimming: 3 bases; J trimming: 0 bases; junction bases outside the gene matches: 7. The length of the CDR3 is 17 residues.

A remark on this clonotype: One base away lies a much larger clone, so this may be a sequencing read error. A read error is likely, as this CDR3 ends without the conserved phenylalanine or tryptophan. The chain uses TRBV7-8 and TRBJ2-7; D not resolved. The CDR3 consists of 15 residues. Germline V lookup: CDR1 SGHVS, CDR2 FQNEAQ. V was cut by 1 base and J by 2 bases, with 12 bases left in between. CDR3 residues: CASSLVQGLTYEQYS. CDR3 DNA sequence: TGTGCCAGCAGCTTAGTGCAAGGTCTGACCTACGAGCAGTACTCC.